Sequencing of this TCR beta chain was carried out in a study of human T cells and chemical hapten exposure. Authors' analysis steps: Individual samples carried between about 20,000 and 700,000 TCRs, with 85,000 to 100,000 as the median. TCRdb recomputed calls from the RACE reads with MiXCR, one row per CDR3 protein. TCRdb's processing, not the study's, gives the V and J calls here. Here the sample spans around 110,000 distinct CDR3 sequences, about 12% being singletons. Described time point: patch test 1, 2 weeks after DPC sensitization. Treatment given: therapeutic diphenylcyclopropenone sensitization with weekly scalp DPC. V dropped 7 bases and J dropped 4 bases, with 9 bases sitting between them. Germline values: CDR1 MDHEN, CDR2 SYDVKM. This CDR3 has 12 amino acids.

This TCR came from a woman aged 45 to 65 with alopecia areata. Some clones in this sample may be carry-over from other donors' samples. The starting material was whole blood, obtained in connection with sensitization to the hapten diphenylcyclopropenone (DPC). The V call is TRBV28, the J call TRBJ2-3; D unclear. CDR3 sequence: CASTRRSDTQYF. The CDR3 nucleotides are TGTGCCAGCACCCGTAGGTCAGATACGCAGTATTTT.